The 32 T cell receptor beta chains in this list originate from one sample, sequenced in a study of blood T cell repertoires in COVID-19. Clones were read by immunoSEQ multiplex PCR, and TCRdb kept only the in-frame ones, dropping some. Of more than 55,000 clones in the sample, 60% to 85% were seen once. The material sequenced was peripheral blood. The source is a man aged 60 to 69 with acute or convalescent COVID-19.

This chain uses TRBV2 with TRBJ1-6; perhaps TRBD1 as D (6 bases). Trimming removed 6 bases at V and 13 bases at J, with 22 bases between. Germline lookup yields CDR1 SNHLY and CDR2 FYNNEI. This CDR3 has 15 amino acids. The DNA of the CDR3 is TGTGCCAGCAGCCCCGGGGTACAGGGAAAAGGGCCCCTCCACTTT. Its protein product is CASSPGVQGKGPLHF.

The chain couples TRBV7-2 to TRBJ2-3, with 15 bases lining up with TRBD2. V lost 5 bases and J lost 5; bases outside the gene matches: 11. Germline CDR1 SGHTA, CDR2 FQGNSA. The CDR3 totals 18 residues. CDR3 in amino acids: CASSALPGLAGGGDTQYF. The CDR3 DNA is TGTGCCAGCAGCGCACTCCCGGGACTAGCGGGGGGCGGAGATACGCAGTATTTT.

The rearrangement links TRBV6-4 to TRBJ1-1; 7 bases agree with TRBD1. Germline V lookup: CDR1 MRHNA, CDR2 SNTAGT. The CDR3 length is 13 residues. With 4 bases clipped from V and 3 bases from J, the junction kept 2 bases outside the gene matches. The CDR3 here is CASSAGGYTEAFF. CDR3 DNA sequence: TGTGCCAGCAGTGCAGGGGGGTACACTGAAGCTTTCTTT.

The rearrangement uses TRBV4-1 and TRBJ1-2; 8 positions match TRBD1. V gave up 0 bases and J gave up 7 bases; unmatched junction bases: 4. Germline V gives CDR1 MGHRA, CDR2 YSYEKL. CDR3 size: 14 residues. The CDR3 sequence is CASSQDPGQAGYTF. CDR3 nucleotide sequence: TGCGCCAGCAGCCAAGACCCGGGACAGGCTGGCTACACCTTC.

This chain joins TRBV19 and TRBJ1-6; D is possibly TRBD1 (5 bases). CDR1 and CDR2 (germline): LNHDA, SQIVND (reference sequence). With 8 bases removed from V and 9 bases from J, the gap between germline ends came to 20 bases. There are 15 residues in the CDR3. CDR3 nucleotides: TGTGCCAGTCAAATGACGGGACTTACGGTTTCACCCCTCCACTTT. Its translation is CASQMTGLTVSPLHF.

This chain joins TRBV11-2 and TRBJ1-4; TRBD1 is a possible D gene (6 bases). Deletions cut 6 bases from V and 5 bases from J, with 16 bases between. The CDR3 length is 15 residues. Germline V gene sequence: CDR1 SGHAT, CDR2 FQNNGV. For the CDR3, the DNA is TGTGCCAGCAGTCGGGGTTGGACAGAAAATGAAAAACTGTTTTTT. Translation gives CASSRGWTENEKLFF.

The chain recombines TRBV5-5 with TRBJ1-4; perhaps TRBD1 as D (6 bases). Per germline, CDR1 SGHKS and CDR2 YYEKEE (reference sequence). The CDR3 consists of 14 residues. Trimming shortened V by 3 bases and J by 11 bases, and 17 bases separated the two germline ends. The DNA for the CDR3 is TGTGCCAGCAGCTCAGGCCAGGGAGGGGGTAAACTGTTTTTT. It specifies CASSSGQGGGKLFF. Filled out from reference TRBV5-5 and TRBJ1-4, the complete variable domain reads DAGVTQSPTHLIKTRGQQVTLRCSPISGHKSVSWYQQVLGQGPQFIFQYYEKEERGRGNFPDRFSARQFPNYSSELNVNALLLGDSALYLCASSSGQGGGKLFFGSGTQLSVL.

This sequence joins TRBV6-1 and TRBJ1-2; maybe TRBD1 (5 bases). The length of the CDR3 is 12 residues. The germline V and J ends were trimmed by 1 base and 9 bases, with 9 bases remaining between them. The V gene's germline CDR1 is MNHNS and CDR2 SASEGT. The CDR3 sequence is CASSEDNRSYTF. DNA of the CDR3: TGTGCCAGCAGTGAAGATAACAGGAGCTACACCTTC.

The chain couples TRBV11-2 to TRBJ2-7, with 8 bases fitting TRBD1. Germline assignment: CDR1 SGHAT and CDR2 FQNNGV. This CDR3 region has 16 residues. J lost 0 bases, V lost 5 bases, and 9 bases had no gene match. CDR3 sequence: CASSRSGQAFSYEQYF. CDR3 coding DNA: TGTGCCAGCAGCCGCTCGGGACAGGCCTTCTCCTACGAGCAGTACTTC.

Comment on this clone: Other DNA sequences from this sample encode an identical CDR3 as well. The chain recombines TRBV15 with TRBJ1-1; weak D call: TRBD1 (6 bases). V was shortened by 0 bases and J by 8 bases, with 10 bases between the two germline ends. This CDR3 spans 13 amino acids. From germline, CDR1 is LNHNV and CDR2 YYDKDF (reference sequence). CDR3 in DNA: TGTGCCACCAGCAGAGATCAGGGGACCGAAGCTTTCTTT. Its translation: CATSRDQGTEAFF.

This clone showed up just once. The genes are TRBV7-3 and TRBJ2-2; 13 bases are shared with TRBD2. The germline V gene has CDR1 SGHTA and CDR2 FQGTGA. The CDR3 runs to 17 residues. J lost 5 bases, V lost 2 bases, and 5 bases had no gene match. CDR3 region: CASSLAPGLAGTGELFF. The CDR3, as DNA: TGTGCCAGCAGCTTAGCTCCGGGACTAGCGGGGACCGGGGAGCTGTTTTTT.

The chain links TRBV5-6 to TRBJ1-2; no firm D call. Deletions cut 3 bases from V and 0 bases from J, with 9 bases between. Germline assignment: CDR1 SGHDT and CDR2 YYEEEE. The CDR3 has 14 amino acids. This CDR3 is CASSYARANYGYTF. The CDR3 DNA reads TGTGCCAGCAGCTACGCTCGGGCTAACTATGGCTACACCTTC.

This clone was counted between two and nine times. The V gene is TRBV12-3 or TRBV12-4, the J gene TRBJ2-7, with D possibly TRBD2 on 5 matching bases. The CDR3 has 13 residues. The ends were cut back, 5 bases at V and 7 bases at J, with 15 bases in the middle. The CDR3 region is CASSGRDGGEQYF. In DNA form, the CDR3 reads TGTGCCAGCAGTGGGCGCGACGGCGGGGAGCAGTACTTC.

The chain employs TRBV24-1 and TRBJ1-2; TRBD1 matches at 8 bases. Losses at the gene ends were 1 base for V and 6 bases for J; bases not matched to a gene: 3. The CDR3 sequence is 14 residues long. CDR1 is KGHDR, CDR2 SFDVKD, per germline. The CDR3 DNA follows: TGTGCCACCAGTGATTTTCCAGGGGGCAATGGCTACACCTTC. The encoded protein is CATSDFPGGNGYTF.

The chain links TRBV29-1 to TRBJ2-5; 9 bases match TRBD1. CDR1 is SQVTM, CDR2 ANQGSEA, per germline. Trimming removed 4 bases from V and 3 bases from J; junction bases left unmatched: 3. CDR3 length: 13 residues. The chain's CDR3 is CSVVRTGEETQYF. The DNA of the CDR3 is TGCAGCGTTGTAAGGACAGGGGAAGAGACCCAGTACTTC.

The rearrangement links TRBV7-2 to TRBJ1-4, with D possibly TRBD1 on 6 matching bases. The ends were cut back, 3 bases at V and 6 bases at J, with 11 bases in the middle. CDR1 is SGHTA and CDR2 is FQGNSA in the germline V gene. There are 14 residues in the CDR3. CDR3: CASSLRQVDEKLFF. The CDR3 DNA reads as TGTGCCAGCAGCTTGAGACAGGTTGATGAAAAACTGTTTTTT.

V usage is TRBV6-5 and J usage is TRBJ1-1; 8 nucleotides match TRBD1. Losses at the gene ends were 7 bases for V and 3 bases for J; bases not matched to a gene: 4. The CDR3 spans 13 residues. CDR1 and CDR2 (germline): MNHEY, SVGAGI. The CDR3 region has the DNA TGTGCCAGCAAGAAACAGGGGGACACTGAAGCTTTCTTT. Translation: CASKKQGDTEAFF.

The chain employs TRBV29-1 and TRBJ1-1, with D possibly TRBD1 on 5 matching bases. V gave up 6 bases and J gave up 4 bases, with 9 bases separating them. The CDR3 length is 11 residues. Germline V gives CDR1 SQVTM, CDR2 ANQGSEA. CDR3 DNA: TGCAGCGTACCGGGGGGCACTGAAGCTTTCTTT. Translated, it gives CSVPGGTEAFF.

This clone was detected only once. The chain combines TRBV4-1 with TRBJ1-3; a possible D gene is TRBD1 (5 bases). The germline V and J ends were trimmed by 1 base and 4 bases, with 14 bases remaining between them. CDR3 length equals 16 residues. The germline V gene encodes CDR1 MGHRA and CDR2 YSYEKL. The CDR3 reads CASSQGHPGYGNTIYF. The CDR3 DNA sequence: TGCGCCAGCAGCCAAGGACACCCAGGGTACGGAAACACCATATATTTT.

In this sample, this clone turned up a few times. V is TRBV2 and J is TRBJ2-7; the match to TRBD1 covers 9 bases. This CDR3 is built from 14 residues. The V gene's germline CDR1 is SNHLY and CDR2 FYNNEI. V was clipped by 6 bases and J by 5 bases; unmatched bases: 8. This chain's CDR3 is CASRADRGIHEQYF. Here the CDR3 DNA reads TGTGCCAGCAGGGCGGACAGGGGAATCCACGAGCAGTACTTC.

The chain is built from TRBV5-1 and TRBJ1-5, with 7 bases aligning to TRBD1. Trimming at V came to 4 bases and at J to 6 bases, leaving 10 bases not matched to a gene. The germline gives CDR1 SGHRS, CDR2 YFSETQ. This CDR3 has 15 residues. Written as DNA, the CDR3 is TGCGCCAGCAGCCCAACAGGGGTGGTGGGTCAGCCCCAGCATTTT. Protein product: CASSPTGVVGQPQHF.

CDR3: CAWSGWTEETQYF. The CDR3 nucleotides read TGTGCCTGGAGTGGGTGGACAGAAGAGACCCAGTACTTC. This sequence joins TRBV30 and TRBJ2-5, with D tentatively TRBD1 (6 bases). The CDR3 runs to 13 residues. Per germline, CDR1 GTSNPN and CDR2 SVGIG (reference sequence). Trimming left V 1 base short and J 3 bases short, with 9 bases between.

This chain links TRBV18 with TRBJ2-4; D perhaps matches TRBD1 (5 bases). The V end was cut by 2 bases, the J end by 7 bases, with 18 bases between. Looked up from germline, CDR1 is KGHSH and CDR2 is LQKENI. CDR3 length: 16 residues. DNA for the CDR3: TGTGCCAGCTCACCAGGGGCGCCAGGCGCCCAGAACATTCAGTACTTC. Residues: CASSPGAPGAQNIQYF.

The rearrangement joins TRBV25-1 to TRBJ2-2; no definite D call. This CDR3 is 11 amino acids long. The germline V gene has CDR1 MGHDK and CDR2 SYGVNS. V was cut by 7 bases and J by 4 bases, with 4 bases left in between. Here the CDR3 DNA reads TGTGCCAGCACATTCACCGGGGAGCTGTTTTTT. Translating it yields CASTFTGELFF.

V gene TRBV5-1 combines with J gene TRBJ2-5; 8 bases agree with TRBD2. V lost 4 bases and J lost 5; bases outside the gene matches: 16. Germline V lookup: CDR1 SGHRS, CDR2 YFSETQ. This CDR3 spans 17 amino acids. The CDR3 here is CASSPRGVRTSMETQYF. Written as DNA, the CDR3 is TGCGCCAGCAGCCCAAGAGGGGTGAGGACTAGCATGGAGACCCAGTACTTC.

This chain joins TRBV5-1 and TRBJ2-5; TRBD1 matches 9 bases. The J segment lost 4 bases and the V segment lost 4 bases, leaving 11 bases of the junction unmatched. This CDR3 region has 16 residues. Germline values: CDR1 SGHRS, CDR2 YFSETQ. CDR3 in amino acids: CASSGGQGTRLETQYF. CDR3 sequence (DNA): TGCGCCAGCAGCGGGGGACAGGGCACCCGGCTAGAGACCCAGTACTTC.

The CDR3 DNA is TGCTCTAGTGGGGGGGGCTGGTACGAGCAGTACTTC. This translates into CSSGGGWYEQYF. The chain links TRBV10-2 to TRBJ2-7; D perhaps matches TRBD2 (7 bases). This CDR3 is built from 12 residues. CDR1 and CDR2 from the germline V gene are WSHSY and SAAADI.

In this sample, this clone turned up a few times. The DNA for the CDR3 is TGTGCCAGCAGTTCAGGGTATGGCTACACCTTC. Translated, it gives CASSSGYGYTF. The rearrangement joins TRBV6-5 to TRBJ1-2, with a tentative D call TRBD1 (5 bases). The V and J ends lost 4 bases and 5 bases respectively, with 5 bases between them. Germline V CDR1 and CDR2: MNHEY, SVGAGI. This CDR3 comprises 11 residues.

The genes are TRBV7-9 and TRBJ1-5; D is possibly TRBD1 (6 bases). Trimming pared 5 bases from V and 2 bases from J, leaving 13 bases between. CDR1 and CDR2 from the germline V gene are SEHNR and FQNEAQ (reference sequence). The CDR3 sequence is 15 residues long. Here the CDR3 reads CASSPGGLGNQPQHF. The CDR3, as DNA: TGTGCCAGCAGCCCCGGGGGGCTTGGCAATCAGCCCCAGCATTTT.

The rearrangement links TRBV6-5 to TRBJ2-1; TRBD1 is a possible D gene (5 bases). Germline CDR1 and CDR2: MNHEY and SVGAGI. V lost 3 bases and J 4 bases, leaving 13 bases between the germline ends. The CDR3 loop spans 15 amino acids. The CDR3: CASSYGAPRYNEQFF. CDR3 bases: TGTGCCAGCAGTTATGGGGCACCTAGATACAATGAGCAGTTCTTC.

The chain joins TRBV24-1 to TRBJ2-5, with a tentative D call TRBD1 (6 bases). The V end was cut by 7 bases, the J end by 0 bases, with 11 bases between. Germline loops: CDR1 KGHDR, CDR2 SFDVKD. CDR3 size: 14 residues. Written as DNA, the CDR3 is TGTGCCACCAGCCCTCAGGGGTACCAAGAGACCCAGTACTTC. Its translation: CATSPQGYQETQYF.

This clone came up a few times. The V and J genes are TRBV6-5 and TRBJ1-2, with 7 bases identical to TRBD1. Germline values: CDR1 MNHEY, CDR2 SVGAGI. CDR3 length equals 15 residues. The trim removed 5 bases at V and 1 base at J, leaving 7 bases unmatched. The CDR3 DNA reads TGTGCCAGCAGTATGACAGGGACAATTAACTATGGCTACACCTTC. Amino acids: CASSMTGTINYGYTF.